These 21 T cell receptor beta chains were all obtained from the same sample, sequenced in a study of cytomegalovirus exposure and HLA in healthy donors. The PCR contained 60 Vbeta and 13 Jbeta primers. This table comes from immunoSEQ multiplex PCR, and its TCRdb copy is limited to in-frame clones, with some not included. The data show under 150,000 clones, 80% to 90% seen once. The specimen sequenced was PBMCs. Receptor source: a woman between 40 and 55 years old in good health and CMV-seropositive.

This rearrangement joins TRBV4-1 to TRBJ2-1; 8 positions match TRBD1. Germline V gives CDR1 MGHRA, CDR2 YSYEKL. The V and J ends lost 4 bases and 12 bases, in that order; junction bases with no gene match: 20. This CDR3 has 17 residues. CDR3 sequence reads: CASSPSPTGGTSGVQFF. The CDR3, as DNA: TGCGCCAGCAGCCCCTCACCCACAGGGGGGACGTCAGGGGTGCAGTTCTTC.

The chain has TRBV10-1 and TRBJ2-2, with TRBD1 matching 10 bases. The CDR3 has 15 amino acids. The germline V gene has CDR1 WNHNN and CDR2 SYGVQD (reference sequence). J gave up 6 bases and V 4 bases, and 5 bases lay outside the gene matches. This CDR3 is CASSGPGTGAGELFF. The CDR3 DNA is TGCGCCAGCAGTGGTCCCGGGACAGGGGCCGGGGAGCTGTTTTTT.

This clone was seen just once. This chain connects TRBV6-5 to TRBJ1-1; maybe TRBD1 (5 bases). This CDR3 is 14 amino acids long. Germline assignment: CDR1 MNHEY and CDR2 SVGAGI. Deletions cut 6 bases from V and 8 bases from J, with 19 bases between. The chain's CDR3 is CASSPPGGIREAFF. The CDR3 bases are TGTGCCAGCAGCCCCCCGGGGGGAATTCGGGAAGCTTTCTTT.

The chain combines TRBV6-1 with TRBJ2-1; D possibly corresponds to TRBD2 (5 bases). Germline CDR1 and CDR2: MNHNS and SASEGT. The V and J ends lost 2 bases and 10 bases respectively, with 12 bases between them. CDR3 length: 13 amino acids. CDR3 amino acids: CASSERRTEEQFF. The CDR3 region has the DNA TGTGCCAGCAGTGAACGGAGGACGGAGGAGCAGTTCTTC.

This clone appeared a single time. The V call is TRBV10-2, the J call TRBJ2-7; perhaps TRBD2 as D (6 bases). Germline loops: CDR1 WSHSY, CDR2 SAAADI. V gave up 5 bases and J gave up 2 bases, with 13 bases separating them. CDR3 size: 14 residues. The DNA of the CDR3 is TGCGCCAGCAGTTCACGGGAGTTACCCTACGAGCAGTACTTC. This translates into CASSSRELPYEQYF.

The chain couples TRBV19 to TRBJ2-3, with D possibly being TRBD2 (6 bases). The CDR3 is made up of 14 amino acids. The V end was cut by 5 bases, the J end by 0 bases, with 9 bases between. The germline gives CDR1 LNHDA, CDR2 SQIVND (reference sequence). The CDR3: CASSSGRSTDTQYF. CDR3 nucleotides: TGTGCCAGTAGTTCCGGGAGAAGCACAGATACGCAGTATTTT.

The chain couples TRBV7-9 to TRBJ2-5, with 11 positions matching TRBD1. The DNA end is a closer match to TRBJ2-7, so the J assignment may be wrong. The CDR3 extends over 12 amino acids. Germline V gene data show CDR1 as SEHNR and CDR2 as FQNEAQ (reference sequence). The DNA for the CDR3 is TGTGCCAGCACCGGACAGGGGGCCGAGCAGTACTTC. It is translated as CASTGQGAEQYF.

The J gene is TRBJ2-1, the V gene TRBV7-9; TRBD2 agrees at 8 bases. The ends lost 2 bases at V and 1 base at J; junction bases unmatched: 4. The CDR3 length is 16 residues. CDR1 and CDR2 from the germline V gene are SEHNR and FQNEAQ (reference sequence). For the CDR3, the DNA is TGTGCCAGCAGCTTATCGGGCGGGAGGTCCTACAATGAGCAGTTCTTC. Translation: CASSLSGGRSYNEQFF. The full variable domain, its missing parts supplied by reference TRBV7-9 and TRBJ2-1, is DTGVSQNPRHKITKRGQNVTFRCDPISEHNRLYWYRQTLGQGPEFLTYFQNEAQLEKSRLLSDRFSAERPKGSFSTLEIQRTEQGDSAMYLCASSLSGGRSYNEQFFGPGTRLTVL.

The CDR3 protein is CASSVVGFPDTQYF. Written as DNA, the CDR3 is TGTGCCAGCAGCGTAGTGGGCTTCCCAGATACGCAGTATTTT. The rearrangement joins TRBV9 to TRBJ2-3, with D unresolved. Germline CDR1 is SGDLS and CDR2 is YYNGEE. This CDR3 has 14 residues. The V and J ends lost 0 bases and 4 bases respectively, with 9 bases between them.

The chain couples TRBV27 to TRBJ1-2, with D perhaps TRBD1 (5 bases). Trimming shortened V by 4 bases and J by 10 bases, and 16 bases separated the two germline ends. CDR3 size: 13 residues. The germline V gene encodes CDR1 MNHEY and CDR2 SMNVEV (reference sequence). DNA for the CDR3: TGTGCCAGCAGTTCTCAGGGAATCTTCGACTACACCTTC. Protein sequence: CASSSQGIFDYTF.

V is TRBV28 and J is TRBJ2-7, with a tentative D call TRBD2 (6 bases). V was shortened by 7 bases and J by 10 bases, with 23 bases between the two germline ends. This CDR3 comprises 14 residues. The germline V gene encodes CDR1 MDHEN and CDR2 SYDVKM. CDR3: CASTDPGVPATQYF. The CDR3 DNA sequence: TGTGCCAGCACTGACCCGGGGGTGCCAGCAACTCAGTACTTC.

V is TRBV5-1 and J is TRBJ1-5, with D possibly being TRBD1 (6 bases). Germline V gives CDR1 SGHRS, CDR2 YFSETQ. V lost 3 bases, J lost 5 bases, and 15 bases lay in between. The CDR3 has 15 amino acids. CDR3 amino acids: CASSWSGGADQPQHF. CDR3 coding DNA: TGCGCCAGCAGCTGGTCGGGGGGCGCGGATCAGCCCCAGCATTTT.

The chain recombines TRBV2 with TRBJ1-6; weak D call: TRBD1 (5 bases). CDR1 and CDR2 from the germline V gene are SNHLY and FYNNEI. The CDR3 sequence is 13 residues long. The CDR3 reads CFLGHAYNSPLHF. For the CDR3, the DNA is TGTTTCTTAGGACATGCGTATAATTCACCCCTCCACTTT.

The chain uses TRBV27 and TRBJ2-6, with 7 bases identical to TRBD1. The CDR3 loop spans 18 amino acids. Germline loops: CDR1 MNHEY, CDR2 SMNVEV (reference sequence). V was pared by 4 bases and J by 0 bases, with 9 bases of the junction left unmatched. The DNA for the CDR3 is TGTGCCAGCAGTTCCAACAGGGGCGTTGTCTCTGGGGCCAACGTCCTGACTTTC. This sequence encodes CASSSNRGVVSGANVLTF.

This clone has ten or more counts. The CDR3 spells CASSIDGTTYSNQPQHF. CDR3 sequence (DNA): TGTGCCAGTAGTATAGACGGGACAACATATAGCAATCAGCCCCAGCATTTT. The V call is TRBV19, the J call TRBJ1-5; tentatively, D is TRBD1 (6 bases). The V gene's germline CDR1 is LNHDA and CDR2 SQIVND (reference sequence). This CDR3 contains 17 residues. V lost 0 bases to trimming and J lost 0 bases, with 12 bases between them.

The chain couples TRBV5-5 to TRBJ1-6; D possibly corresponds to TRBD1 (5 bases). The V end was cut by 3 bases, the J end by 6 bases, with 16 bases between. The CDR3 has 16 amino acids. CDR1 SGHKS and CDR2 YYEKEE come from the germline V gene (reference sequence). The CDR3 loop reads CASSSMVSGSNSPLHF. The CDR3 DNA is TGTGCCAGCAGCTCGATGGTTTCAGGGTCTAATTCACCCCTCCACTTT.

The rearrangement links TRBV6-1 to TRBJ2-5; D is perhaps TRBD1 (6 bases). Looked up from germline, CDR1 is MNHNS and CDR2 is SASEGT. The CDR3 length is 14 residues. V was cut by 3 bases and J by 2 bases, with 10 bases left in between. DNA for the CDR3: TGTGCCAGCAGTGAGTCCGGGACACAAGAGACCCAGTACTTC. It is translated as CASSESGTQETQYF.

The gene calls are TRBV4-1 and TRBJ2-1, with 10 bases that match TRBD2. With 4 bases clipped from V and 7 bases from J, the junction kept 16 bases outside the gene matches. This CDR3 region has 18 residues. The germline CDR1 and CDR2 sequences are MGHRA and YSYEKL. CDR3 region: CASSPRAAGGRGGNEQFF. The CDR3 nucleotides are TGCGCCAGCAGCCCGAGGGCAGCGGGAGGGAGGGGAGGGAATGAGCAGTTCTTC.

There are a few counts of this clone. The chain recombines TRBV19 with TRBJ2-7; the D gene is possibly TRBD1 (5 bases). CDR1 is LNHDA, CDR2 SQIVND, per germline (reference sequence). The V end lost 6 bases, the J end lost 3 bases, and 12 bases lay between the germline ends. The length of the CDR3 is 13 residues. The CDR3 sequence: CASSQGANYEQYF. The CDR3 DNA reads TGTGCCAGTAGCCAGGGCGCGAACTACGAGCAGTACTTC.

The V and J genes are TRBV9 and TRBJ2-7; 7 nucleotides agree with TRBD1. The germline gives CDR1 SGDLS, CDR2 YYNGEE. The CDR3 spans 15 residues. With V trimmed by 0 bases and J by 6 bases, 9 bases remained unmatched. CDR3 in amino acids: CASSVGGRQGGEQYF. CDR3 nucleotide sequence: TGTGCCAGCAGCGTAGGTGGGAGACAGGGCGGCGAGCAGTACTTC.

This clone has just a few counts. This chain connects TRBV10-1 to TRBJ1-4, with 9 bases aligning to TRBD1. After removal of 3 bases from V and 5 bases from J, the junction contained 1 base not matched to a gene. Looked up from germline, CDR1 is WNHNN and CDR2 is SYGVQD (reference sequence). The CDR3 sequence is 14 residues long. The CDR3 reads CASSDGTGNEKLFF. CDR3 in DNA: TGCGCCAGCAGTGATGGGACAGGGAATGAAAAACTGTTTTTT.